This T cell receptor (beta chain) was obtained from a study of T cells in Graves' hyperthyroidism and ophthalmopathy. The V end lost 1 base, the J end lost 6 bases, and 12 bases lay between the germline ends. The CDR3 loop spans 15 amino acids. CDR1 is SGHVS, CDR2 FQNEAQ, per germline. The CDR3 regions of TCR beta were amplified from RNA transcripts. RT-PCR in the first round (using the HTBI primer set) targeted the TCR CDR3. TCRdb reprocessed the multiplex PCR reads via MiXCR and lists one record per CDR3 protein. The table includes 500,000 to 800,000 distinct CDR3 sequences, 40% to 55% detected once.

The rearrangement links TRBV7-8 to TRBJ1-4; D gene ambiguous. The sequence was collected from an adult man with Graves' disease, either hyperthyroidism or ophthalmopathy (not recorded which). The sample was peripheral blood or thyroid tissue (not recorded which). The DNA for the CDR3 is TGTGCCAGCAGCTTAGGGGTGGCCTCCGATGAAAAACTGTTTTTT. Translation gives CASSLGVASDEKLFF.